Below are 32 T cell receptor beta chains sequenced from a single sample in a study of T cell responses to AZD1222 COVID-19 vaccine. Clones were sequenced by immunoSEQ multiplex PCR, and TCRdb holds only the in-frame ones, with some missing. The sample holds roughly 77,000 clones; around 92% are singletons and the top ten take under 7.5%. This specimen consisted of peripheral blood, obtained on day 0 of MenACWY control vaccination. The receptors were gathered from an adult in good health.

This rearrangement joins TRBV20-1 to TRBJ2-3, with TRBD2 matching over 8 bases. Germline V lookup: CDR1 DFQATT, CDR2 SNEGSKA (reference sequence). The CDR3 spans 16 residues. With 5 bases clipped from V and 6 bases from J, the junction kept 16 bases outside the gene matches. CDR3 loop: CSACAVAGTRKDTQYF. CDR3 bases: TGCAGTGCTTGTGCAGTAGCGGGGACCCGTAAGGATACGCAGTATTTT.

The rearrangement links TRBV2 to TRBJ2-5, with a possible D match to TRBD1 (6 bases). Deletions cut 6 bases from V and 0 bases from J, with 14 bases between. From germline, CDR1 is SNHLY and CDR2 FYNNEI. The CDR3 consists of 15 residues. The CDR3 is CASSVRQEYQETQYF. The CDR3 DNA is TGTGCCAGCAGCGTAAGACAGGAATACCAAGAGACCCAGTACTTC.

The chain links TRBV5-5 to TRBJ1-5; 12 bases are a match to TRBD1. Germline V gene data show CDR1 as SGHKS and CDR2 as YYEKEE (reference sequence). There are 15 residues in the CDR3. The V gene end was trimmed by 3 bases and the J gene end by 9 bases; junction bases not matched to a gene: 7. The CDR3, as DNA: TGTGCCAGCAGCTCTACGGGACAGGGGGCAGTGCCCCAGCATTTT. Protein product: CASSSTGQGAVPQHF.

This rearrangement joins TRBV7-2 to TRBJ2-2; D gene unclear. Trimming shortened V by 5 bases and J by 0 bases, and 10 bases separated the two germline ends. Looked up from germline, CDR1 is SGHTA and CDR2 is FQGNSA. The CDR3 loop spans 15 amino acids. The CDR3 DNA sequence: TGTGCCAGCAGCCCCTGGGCCGCGAACACCGGGGAGCTGTTTTTT. This codes for CASSPWAANTGELFF.

V and J are TRBV13 and TRBJ2-3; no clear D gene. Germline values: CDR1 PRHDT, CDR2 FYEKMQ (reference sequence). This CDR3 region has 17 residues. V was clipped by 0 bases and J by 6 bases, with 19 bases between them. CDR3 bases: TGTGCCAGCAGCTTAGGACTACGCCGGTCTCCATCGGATACGCAGTATTTT. Its protein is CASSLGLRRSPSDTQYF.

J is TRBJ2-5 and V is TRBV3-1 (or the pseudogene TRBV3-2); D assignment may be TRBD1 or TRBD2 (5 bases each). The V end was cut by 2 bases, the J end by 2 bases, with 9 bases between. The V gene's germline CDR1 is LGHDT and CDR2 YNNKEL (reference sequence). The CDR3 length is 14 residues. CDR3 sequence: CASSQPGRQETQYF. DNA of the CDR3: TGTGCCAGCAGCCAACCGGGACGGCAAGAGACCCAGTACTTC.

This clone was observed once. This chain links TRBV27 with TRBJ1-2, with unresolved D. V was trimmed by 6 bases and J by 5 bases, leaving 10 bases between them. There are 12 residues in the CDR3. Germline lookup yields CDR1 MNHEY and CDR2 SMNVEV (reference sequence). CDR3 nucleotide sequence: TGTGCCAGCAGCCGAGAAGGGTATGGCTACACCTTC. Amino acids: CASSREGYGYTF.

This chain uses TRBV6-2 or TRBV6-3 with TRBJ2-5; 9 positions agree with TRBD1. The CDR3 is made up of 15 amino acids. V shed 5 bases, J shed 2 bases, and the junction held 6 bases outside the gene matches. Germline CDR1 and CDR2: MNHEY and SVGEGT. CDR3 sequence reads: CASSGQGRRQETQYF. CDR3 nucleotides: TGTGCCAGCAGTGGACAGGGGCGTAGGCAAGAGACCCAGTACTTC.

The chain joins TRBV28 to TRBJ2-7, with D perhaps TRBD1 (6 bases). V lost 6 bases and J lost 2, with 17 bases in between. The CDR3 is made up of 15 amino acids. The V gene's germline CDR1 is MDHEN and CDR2 SYDVKM. The CDR3 DNA reads TGTGCCAGCAGCGAAACAGGGTGGGCCACCTACGAGCAGTACTTC. It yields the protein CASSETGWATYEQYF.

The rearrangement uses TRBV19 and TRBJ1-4; possibly TRBD1 for D (6 bases). V was trimmed by 6 bases and J by 8 bases, leaving 13 bases between them. Germline V CDR1 and CDR2: LNHDA, SQIVND (reference sequence). The CDR3 consists of 13 residues. The CDR3 DNA is TGTGCCAGTAGCGTGCAGGGACAAGAAAAACTGTTTTTT. This sequence encodes CASSVQGQEKLFF. The full variable domain, rest sourced from reference TRBV19 and TRBJ1-4, is DGGITQSPKYLFRKEGQNVTLSCEQNLNHDAMYWYRQDPGQGLRLIYYSQIVNDFQKGDIAEGYSVSREKKESFPLTVTSAQKNPTAFYLCASSVQGQEKLFFGSGTQLSVL.

The chain employs TRBV19 and TRBJ2-5; possible D gene TRBD2, 5 bases. Germline values: CDR1 LNHDA, CDR2 SQIVND (reference sequence). The V and J ends lost 5 bases and 0 bases respectively, with 13 bases between them. The CDR3 totals 15 residues. CDR3 DNA sequence: TGTGCCAGTAGTTCCCTAGCCAACTACCAAGAGACCCAGTACTTC. Its translation: CASSSLANYQETQYF.

The V call is TRBV6-6, the J call TRBJ1-5; D is unresolved. Per the germline V gene, CDR1 is MNHNY and CDR2 is SVGAGI (reference sequence). Trimming left V 5 bases short and J 0 bases short, with 8 bases between. There are 14 residues in the CDR3. CDR3 nucleotide sequence: TGTGCCAGCAGTAGAGAATATAGCAATCAGCCCCAGCATTTT. Encoded protein: CASSREYSNQPQHF.

The chain uses TRBV6-5 and TRBJ1-1, with TRBD1 identical over 7 bases. J lost 4 bases, V lost 1 base, and 6 bases had no gene match. This CDR3 has 15 residues. The germline CDR1 and CDR2 sequences are MNHEY and SVGAGI. CDR3 coding DNA: TGTGCCAGCAGTTACTTTCAGGGGGGTGGCACTGAAGCTTTCTTT. Amino acid sequence: CASSYFQGGGTEAFF.

The chain links TRBV5-1 to TRBJ2-5; 11 bases are shared with TRBD1. This CDR3 spans 15 amino acids. Germline V gene lookup returns CDR1 SGHRS and CDR2 YFSETQ. V lost 5 bases to trimming and J lost 5 bases; unmatched junction nucleotides: 8. The CDR3 nucleotides are TGCGCCAGCAGATCCCCGGGACAGGGGGTTGAGACCCAGTACTTC. Its translation: CASRSPGQGVETQYF. Full variable domain (remainder filled in from reference TRBV5-1 and TRBJ2-5): KAGVTQTPRYLIKTRGQQVTLSCSPISGHRSVSWYQQTPGQGLQFLFEYFSETQRNKGNFPGRFSGRQFSNSRSEMNVSTLELGDSALYLCASRSPGQGVETQYFGPGTRLLVL.

The rearrangement joins TRBV4-3 to TRBJ2-7, with a tentative D call TRBD2 (5 bases). The CDR3 spans 14 residues. V gave up 4 bases and J gave up 6 bases, with 16 bases separating them. The germline V gene encodes CDR1 LGHNA and CDR2 YSLEER. This chain's CDR3 is CASSPNSGVGEQYF. CDR3 DNA: TGCGCCAGCAGCCCAAACTCCGGGGTCGGCGAGCAGTACTTC.

This clone has more than one count but fewer than ten. J is TRBJ1-1 and V is TRBV10-2, with 7 bases lining up with TRBD1. The CDR3 consists of 14 residues. Trimming took 0 bases from V and 12 from J; bases not matched to a gene: 10. Germline CDR1 and CDR2: WSHSY and SAAADI. The CDR3 DNA reads TGCGCCAGCAGTGAGTCCAGGGGGAGACATGGGACTTTCTTT. It is translated as CASSESRGRHGTFF.

This chain links TRBV6-2 or TRBV6-3 with TRBJ2-2; D ambiguous. The CDR3 runs to 14 residues. Between the trimmed V and J ends, which lost 5 bases and 3 bases, there was a span of 10 bases. Germline V gene sequence: CDR1 MNHEY, CDR2 SVGEGT. The CDR3 nucleotides read TGTGCCAGCAGTCCCCTAGTCGACACCGGGGAGCTGTTTTTT. Translated, it gives CASSPLVDTGELFF.

The rearrangement uses TRBV5-1 and TRBJ2-1, with 7 bases fitting TRBD2. CDR1 is SGHRS and CDR2 is YFSETQ in the germline V gene. There are 17 residues in the CDR3. The trim removed 3 bases at V and 1 base at J, leaving 10 bases unmatched. The CDR3 region is CASSWSSSGGSYNEQFF. The CDR3 nucleotides are TGCGCCAGCAGCTGGTCCTCTAGCGGAGGTTCCTACAATGAGCAGTTCTTC.

The V and J genes are TRBV6-1 and TRBJ1-2, with a weak D call TRBD1 (5 bases). The CDR3 extends over 14 amino acids. The germline V gene has CDR1 MNHNS and CDR2 SASEGT. Trimming removed 1 base at V and 4 bases at J, with 10 bases between. CDR3 coding DNA: TGTGCCAGCAGTGAAGGGCCGGGGGGCTATGGCTACACCTTC. This sequence encodes CASSEGPGGYGYTF.

This clone came up a few times. The chain uses TRBV6-5 and TRBJ2-2; tentatively, D is TRBD2 (7 bases). V lost 3 bases and J lost 3, with 14 bases in between. There are 16 residues in the CDR3. CDR1 and CDR2 (germline): MNHEY, SVGAGI. The CDR3 protein is CASSYLGGVYTGELFF. The CDR3 coding sequence is TGTGCCAGCAGTTATTTAGGGGGGGTATACACCGGGGAGCTGTTTTTT.

CDR3 sequence (DNA): TGTGCCAGTAGTCCGTTCTCAGGGGGCGGCTATGGCTACACCTTC. Encoded protein: CASSPFSGGGYGYTF. The chain couples TRBV19 to TRBJ1-2, with 8 bases identical to TRBD1. V shed 5 bases, J shed 4 bases, and the junction held 9 bases outside the gene matches. Germline V gene sequence: CDR1 LNHDA, CDR2 SQIVND (reference sequence). CDR3 length: 15 amino acids.

The chain has TRBV10-3 and TRBJ1-1, with 12 bases aligning to TRBD1. Germline V gives CDR1 ENHRY, CDR2 SYGVKD. The V gene end was trimmed by 4 bases and the J gene end by 4 bases; junction bases not matched to a gene: 4. This CDR3 comprises 15 residues. CDR3 bases: TGTGCCATCAGTGGGGGACAGGGGGCGGCCACTGAAGCTTTCTTT. Its protein product is CAISGGQGAATEAFF.

The chain uses TRBV5-1 and TRBJ2-1; the D is unclear. This CDR3 spans 16 amino acids. Germline V CDR1 and CDR2: SGHRS, YFSETQ. V dropped 0 bases and J dropped 1 base, with 11 bases sitting between them. CDR3 DNA: TGCGCCAGCAGCTTGGGGCTACAGCCGTCCTACAATGAGCAGTTCTTC. Residues: CASSLGLQPSYNEQFF.

The chain's CDR3 is CASSLAGDFANQPQHF. The CDR3 DNA reads TGTGCCAGCAGCTTGGCGGGGGATTTCGCCAATCAGCCCCAGCATTTT. The chain carries TRBV5-6 and TRBJ1-5, with D possibly being TRBD1 (5 bases). The CDR3 length is 16 residues. Trimming removed 0 bases at V and 3 bases at J, with 13 bases between. The germline V gene encodes CDR1 SGHDT and CDR2 YYEEEE.

J is TRBJ2-5 and V is TRBV3-1 (or the pseudogene TRBV3-2); 9 bases map to TRBD2. CDR1 and CDR2 from the germline V gene are LGHDT and YNNKEL (reference sequence). After removal of 0 bases from V and 5 bases from J, the junction contained 16 bases not matched to a gene. This CDR3 region has 19 residues. In nucleotides, the CDR3 is TGTGCCAGCAGCCAAGATCTTTTGGGACTAGCCGCCGTAGGGGAGACCCAGTACTTC. Translating it yields CASSQDLLGLAAVGETQYF.

The rearrangement joins TRBV10-3 to TRBJ1-5, with a possible D match to TRBD1 (5 bases). Deletions cut 8 bases from V and 3 bases from J, with 14 bases between. Germline V CDR1 and CDR2: ENHRY, SYGVKD. The CDR3 consists of 14 residues. In nucleotides, the CDR3 is TGTGCCATCTCCGCAGGGCCTCCCAATCAGCCCCAGCATTTT. The encoded protein is CAISAGPPNQPQHF.

The V call is TRBV5-4, the J call TRBJ1-2; D not certain. CDR3 length equals 12 residues. The germline V gene encodes CDR1 SGHNT and CDR2 YYREEE (reference sequence). V gave up 4 bases and J gave up 0 bases, with 4 bases separating them. The CDR3 here is CASSLTNYGYTF. CDR3 DNA sequence: TGTGCCAGCAGCCTAACTAACTATGGCTACACCTTC.

The chain links TRBV5-1 to TRBJ2-1, with D unresolved. Trimming took off 1 base at V and 3 bases at J, with 8 bases between the two ends. The CDR3 consists of 14 residues. The germline gives CDR1 SGHRS, CDR2 YFSETQ. CDR3 coding DNA: TGCGCCAGCAGCTTGTTAACCAGCTACAATGAGCAGTTCTTC. It specifies CASSLLTSYNEQFF.

The chain uses TRBV30 and TRBJ2-2, with 9 bases identical to TRBD2. Trimming took 3 bases from V and 3 from J; bases not matched to a gene: 11. The germline V gene has CDR1 GTSNPN and CDR2 SVGIG (reference sequence). The CDR3 is made up of 17 amino acids. This chain's CDR3 is CAWSHFSAGGDTGELFF. The CDR3 nucleotides are TGTGCCTGGAGCCACTTCTCAGCGGGGGGAGACACCGGGGAGCTGTTTTTT.

The rearrangement links TRBV7-2 to TRBJ2-7, with 12 bases that match TRBD1. Germline V gene sequence: CDR1 SGHTA, CDR2 FQGNSA. V was clipped by 1 base and J by 5 bases; unmatched bases: 6. The CDR3 extends over 16 amino acids. The CDR3 protein is CASSLVGTGGVNEQYF. In nucleotides, the CDR3 is TGTGCCAGCAGCTTAGTAGGGACAGGGGGCGTAAACGAGCAGTACTTC.

This chain's CDR3 is CASSLGPEVNQPQHF. The DNA of the CDR3 is TGCGCCAGCAGCTTAGGCCCAGAAGTCAATCAGCCCCAGCATTTT. This chain links TRBV5-1 with TRBJ1-5; no definite D call. V dropped 2 bases and J dropped 3 bases, with 12 bases sitting between them. The germline gives CDR1 SGHRS, CDR2 YFSETQ. The CDR3 extends over 15 amino acids.

The CDR3 DNA sequence: TGTGCCAGCAGCTTAAACGGCGTGGAGACCCAGTACTTC. It translates to CASSLNGVETQYF. The rearrangement joins TRBV7-9 to TRBJ2-5; D is unclear. V lost 2 bases and J lost 5, with 9 bases in between. Germline lookup yields CDR1 SEHNR and CDR2 FQNEAQ (reference sequence). The length of the CDR3 is 13 residues.